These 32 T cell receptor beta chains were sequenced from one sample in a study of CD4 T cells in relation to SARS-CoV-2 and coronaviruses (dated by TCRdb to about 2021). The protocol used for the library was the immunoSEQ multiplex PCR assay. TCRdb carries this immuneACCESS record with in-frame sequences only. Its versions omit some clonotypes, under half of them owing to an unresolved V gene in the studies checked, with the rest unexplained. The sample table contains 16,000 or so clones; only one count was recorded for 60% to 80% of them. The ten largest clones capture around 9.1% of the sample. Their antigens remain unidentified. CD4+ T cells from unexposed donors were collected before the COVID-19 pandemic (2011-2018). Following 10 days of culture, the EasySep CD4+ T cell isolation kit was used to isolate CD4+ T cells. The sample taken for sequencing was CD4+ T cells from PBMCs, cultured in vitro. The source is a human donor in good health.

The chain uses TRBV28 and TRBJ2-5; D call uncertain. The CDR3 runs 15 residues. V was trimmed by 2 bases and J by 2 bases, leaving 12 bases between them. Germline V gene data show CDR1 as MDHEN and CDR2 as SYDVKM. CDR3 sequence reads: CASSLTTAPQETQYF. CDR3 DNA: TGTGCCAGCAGTTTAACAACCGCTCCTCAAGAGACCCAGTACTTC.

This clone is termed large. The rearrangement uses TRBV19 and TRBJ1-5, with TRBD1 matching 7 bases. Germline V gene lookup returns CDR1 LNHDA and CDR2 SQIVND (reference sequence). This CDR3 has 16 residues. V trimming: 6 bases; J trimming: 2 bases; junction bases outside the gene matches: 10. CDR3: CASSPKQGWGNQPQHF. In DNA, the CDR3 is TGTGCCAGTAGCCCTAAACAGGGGTGGGGCAATCAGCCCCAGCATTTT.

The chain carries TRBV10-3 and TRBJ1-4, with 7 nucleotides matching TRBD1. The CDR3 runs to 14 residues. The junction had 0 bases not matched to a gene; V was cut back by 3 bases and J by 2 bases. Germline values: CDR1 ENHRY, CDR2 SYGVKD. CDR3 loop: CAISDRGTNEKLFF. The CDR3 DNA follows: TGTGCCATCAGTGACAGGGGGACTAATGAAAAACTGTTTTTT.

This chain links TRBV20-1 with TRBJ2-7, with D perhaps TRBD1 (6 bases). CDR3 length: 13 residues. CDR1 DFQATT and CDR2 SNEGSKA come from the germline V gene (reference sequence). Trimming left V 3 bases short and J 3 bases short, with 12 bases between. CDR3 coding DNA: TGCAGTGCTAGTAGGCAGGGGCACTACGAGCAGTACTTC. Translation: CSASRQGHYEQYF.

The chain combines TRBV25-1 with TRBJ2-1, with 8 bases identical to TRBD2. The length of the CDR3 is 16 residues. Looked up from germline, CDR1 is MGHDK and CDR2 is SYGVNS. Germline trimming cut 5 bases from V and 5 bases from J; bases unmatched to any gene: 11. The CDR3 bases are TGTGCCAGCAGTCCCACGGGACTAGGGAGCGACAATGAGCAGTTCTTC. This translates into CASSPTGLGSDNEQFF.

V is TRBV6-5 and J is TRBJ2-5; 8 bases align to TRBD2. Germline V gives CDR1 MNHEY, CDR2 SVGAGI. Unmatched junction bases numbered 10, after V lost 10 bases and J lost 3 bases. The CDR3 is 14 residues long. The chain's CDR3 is CATGRELTKETQYF. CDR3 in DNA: TGTGCCACCGGGAGGGAATTGACCAAAGAGACCCAGTACTTC.

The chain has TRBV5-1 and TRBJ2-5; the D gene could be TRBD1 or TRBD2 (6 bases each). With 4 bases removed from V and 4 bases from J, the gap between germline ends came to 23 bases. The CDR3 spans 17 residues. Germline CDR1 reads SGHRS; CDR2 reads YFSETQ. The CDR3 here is CASSRATSSGGGETQYF. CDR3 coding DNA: TGCGCCAGCAGCCGCGCAACCTCAAGCGGAGGGGGAGAGACCCAGTACTTC.

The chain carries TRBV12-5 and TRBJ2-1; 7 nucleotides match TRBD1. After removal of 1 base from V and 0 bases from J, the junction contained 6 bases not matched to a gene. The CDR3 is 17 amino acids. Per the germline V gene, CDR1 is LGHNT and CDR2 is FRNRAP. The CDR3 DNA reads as TGTGCTAGTGGTTTGGCCCGGGACAGCAGCTCCTACAATGAGCAGTTCTTC. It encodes CASGLARDSSSYNEQFF.

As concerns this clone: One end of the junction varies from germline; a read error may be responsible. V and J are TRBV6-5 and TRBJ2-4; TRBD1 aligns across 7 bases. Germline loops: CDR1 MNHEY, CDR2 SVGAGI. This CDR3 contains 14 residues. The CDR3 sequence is CASSYSYRDSNWSF. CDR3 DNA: TGTGCCAGCAGTTACTCATACCGGGACAGTAATTGGTCCTTC.

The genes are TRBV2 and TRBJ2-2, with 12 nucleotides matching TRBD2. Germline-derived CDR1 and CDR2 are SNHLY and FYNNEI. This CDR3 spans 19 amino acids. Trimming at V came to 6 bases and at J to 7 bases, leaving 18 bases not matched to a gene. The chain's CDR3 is CASRTQKGLAGSRVGELFF. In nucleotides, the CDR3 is TGTGCCAGCAGAACACAAAAAGGACTAGCGGGAAGTAGGGTCGGGGAGCTGTTTTTT.

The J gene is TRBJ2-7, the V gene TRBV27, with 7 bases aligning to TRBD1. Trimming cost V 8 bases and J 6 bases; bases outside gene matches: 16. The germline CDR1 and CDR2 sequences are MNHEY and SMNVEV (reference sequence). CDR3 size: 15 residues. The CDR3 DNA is TGTGCCAGCTGGGGGCGGACAGGCCCAGGGGGCGAGCAGTACTTC. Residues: CASWGRTGPGGEQYF.

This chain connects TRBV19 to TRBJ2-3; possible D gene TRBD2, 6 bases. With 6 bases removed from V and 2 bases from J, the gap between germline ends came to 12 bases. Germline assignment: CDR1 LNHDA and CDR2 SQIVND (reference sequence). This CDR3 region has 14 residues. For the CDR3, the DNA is TGTGCCAGTAGATCTCGGGGGTACACAGATACGCAGTATTTT. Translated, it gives CASRSRGYTDTQYF.

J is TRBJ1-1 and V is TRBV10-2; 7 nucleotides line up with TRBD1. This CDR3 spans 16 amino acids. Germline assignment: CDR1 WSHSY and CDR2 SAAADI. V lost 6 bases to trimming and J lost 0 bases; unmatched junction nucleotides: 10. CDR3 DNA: TGCGCCAGCAGCCCGGGACAGCAAACCATGAACACTGAAGCTTTCTTT. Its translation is CASSPGQQTMNTEAFF.

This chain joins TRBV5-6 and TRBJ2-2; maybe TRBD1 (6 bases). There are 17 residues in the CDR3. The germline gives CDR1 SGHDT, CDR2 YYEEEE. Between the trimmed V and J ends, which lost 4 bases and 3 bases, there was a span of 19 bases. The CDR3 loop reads CASSMFRLGADTGELFF. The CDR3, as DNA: TGTGCCAGCAGCATGTTTAGGTTGGGGGCCGACACCGGGGAGCTGTTTTTT.

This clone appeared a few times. CDR3: CASSLETGTGNTIYF. As DNA, the CDR3 is TGTGCCAGCAGCTTAGAGACGGGTACAGGAAACACCATATATTTT. The chain carries TRBV7-9 and TRBJ1-3, with D hard to call. The CDR3 is 15 residues long. Trimming stripped 1 base from V and 4 bases from J, with 11 bases between. In germline, CDR1 is SEHNR, CDR2 FQNEAQ (reference sequence).

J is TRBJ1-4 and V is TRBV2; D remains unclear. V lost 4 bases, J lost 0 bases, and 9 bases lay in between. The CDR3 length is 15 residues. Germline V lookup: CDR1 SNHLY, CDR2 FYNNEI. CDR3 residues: CASSVAGATNEKLFF. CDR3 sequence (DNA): TGTGCCAGCAGTGTGGCAGGCGCAACTAATGAAAAACTGTTTTTT.

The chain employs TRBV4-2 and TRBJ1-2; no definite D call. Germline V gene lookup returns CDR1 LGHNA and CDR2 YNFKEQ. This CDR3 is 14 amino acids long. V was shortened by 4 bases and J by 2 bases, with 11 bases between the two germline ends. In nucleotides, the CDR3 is TGTGCCAGCAGCCCCTTGGACGGGAACTATGGCTACACCTTC. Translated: CASSPLDGNYGYTF.

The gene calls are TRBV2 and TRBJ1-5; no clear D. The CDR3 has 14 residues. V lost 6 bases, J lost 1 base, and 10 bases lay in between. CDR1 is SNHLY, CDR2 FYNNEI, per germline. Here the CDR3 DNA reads TGTGCCAGCAGCCCCGGACTGAGCAATCAGCCCCAGCATTTT. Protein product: CASSPGLSNQPQHF.

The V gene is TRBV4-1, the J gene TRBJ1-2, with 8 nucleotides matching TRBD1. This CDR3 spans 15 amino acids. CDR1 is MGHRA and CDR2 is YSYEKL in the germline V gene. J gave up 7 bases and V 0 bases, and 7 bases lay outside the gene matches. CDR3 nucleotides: TGCGCCAGCAGCCAAGAGAGGGGACAGGTCAGTGGCTACACCTTC. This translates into CASSQERGQVSGYTF.

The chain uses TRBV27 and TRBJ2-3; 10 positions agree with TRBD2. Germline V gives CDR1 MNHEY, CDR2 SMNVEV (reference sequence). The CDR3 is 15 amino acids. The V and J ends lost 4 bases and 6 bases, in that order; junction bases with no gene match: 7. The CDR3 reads CASSSLAGESDTQYF. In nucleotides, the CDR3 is TGTGCCAGCAGTTCCCTAGCGGGAGAGTCTGATACGCAGTATTTT.

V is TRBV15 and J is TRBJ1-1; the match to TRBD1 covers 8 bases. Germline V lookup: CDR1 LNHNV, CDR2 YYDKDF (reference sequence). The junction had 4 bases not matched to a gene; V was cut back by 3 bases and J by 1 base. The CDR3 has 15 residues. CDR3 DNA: TGTGCCACCAGCAGCAGACAGGGGCCGAACACTGAAGCTTTCTTT. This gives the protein CATSSRQGPNTEAFF.

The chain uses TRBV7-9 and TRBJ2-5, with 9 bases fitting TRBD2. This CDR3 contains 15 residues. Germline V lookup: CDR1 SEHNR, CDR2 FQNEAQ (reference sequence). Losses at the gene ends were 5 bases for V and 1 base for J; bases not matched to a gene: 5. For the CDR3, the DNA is TGTGCCAGCAGCGTAAGCGGGAGGCCCCAAGAGACCCAGTACTTC. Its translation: CASSVSGRPQETQYF.

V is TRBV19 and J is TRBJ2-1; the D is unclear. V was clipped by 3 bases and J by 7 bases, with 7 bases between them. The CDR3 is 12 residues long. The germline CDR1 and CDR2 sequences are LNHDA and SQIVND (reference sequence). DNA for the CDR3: TGTGCCAGTAGTATTCTAGGGAATGAGCAGTTCTTC. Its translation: CASSILGNEQFF.

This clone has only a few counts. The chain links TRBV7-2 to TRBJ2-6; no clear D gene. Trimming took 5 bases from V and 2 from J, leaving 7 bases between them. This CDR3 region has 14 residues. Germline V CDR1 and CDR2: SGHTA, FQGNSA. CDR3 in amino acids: CASSLGAGANVLTF. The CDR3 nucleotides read TGTGCCAGCAGCCTCGGAGCTGGGGCCAACGTCCTGACTTTC.

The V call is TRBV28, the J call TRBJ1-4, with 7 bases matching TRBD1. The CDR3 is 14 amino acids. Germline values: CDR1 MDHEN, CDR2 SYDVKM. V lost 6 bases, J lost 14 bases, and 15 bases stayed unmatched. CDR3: CASSSGQVNNGLFF. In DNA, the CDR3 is TGTGCCAGCAGCTCCGGACAGGTAAACAACGGGCTGTTTTTT.

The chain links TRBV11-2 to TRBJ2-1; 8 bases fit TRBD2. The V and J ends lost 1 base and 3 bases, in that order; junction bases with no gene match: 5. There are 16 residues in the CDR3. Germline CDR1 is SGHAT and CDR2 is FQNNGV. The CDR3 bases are TGTGCCAGCAGCTTAGGCCTTAGCGGGAACTACAATGAGCAGTTCTTC. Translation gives CASSLGLSGNYNEQFF.

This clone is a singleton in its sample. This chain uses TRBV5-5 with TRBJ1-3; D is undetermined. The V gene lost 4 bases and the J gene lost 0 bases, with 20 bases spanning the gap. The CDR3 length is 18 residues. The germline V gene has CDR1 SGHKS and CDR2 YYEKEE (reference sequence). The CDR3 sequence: CASSQTPRTDSSGNTIYF. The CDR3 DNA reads TGTGCCAGCAGCCAGACTCCGAGGACGGATAGCTCTGGAAACACCATATATTTT.

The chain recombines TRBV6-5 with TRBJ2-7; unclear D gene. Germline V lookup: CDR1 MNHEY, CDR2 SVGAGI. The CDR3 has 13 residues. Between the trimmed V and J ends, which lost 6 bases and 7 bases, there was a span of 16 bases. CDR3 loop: CASSPWTGGEQYF. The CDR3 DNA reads TGTGCCAGCAGCCCCTGGACCGGCGGAGAGCAGTACTTC.

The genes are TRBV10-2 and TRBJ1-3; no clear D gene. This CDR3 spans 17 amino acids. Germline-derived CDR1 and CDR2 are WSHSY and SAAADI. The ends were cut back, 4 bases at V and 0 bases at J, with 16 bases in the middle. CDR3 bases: TGCGCCAGCAGTGCTTCTATCACTACGGACTCTGGAAACACCATATATTTT. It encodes CASSASITTDSGNTIYF.

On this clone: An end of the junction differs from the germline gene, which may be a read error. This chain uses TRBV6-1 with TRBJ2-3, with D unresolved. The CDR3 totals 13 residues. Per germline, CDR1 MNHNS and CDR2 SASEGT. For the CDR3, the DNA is TGTGCCAGCAGCGAAGGGATAGGAGATACGCAGTATTTT. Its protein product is CASSEGIGDTQYF.

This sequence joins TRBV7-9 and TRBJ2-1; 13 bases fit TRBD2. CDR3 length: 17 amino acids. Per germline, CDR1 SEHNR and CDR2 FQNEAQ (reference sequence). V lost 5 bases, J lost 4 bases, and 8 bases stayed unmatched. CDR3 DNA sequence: TGTGCCAGCAGCGTCCGGACTAGCGGGAGTAGTTACAATGAGCAGTTCTTC. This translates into CASSVRTSGSSYNEQFF.

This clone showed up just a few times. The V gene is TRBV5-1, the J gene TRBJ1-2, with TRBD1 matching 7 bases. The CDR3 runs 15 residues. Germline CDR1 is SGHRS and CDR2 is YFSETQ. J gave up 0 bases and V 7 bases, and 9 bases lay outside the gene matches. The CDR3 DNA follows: TGCGCCAGCTACCCCGTGGGACAGACTAACTATGGCTACACCTTC. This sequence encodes CASYPVGQTNYGYTF.